The entry that follows covers one TCR beta chain sequence. Antigen specificity is unknown. The CDR3 end falls 3 residues outside the read, so it is completed with the germline J gene. Equal genomic DNA amounts from CVID and control samples were sequenced. Profiled with immunoSEQ multiplex PCR; TCRdb holds only in-frame clones, not every one. The sample has some 16,000 clones. The V gene's germline CDR1 is SQVTM and CDR2 ANQGSEA. After removal of 6 bases from V and 0 bases from J, the junction contained 6 bases not matched to a gene. CDR3 length: 14 amino acids. The data stem from a study of T cell clonality in common variable immunodeficiency. Study-level findings and limits: In common variable immunodeficiency, TCR beta chains reportedly carried fewer deletions and N-nucleotide insertions.

CVID subjects were neither ill nor on immunomodulatory or immunosuppressive medication at sampling. The V call is TRBV29-1, the J call TRBJ2-7; 9 positions match TRBD1. The sample comprised peripheral blood mononuclear cells. This TCR was sampled from a human donor with common variable immunodeficiency. The CDR3 DNA, read in part, is TGCAGCGTGGGGGGACAGGGTGCCTCCTACGAG. Amino acids: CSVGGQGASYE. The entire CDR3 sequence reads CSVGGQGASYEQYF.